These 28 T cell receptor beta chains originate from one sample sequenced in a study of cytomegalovirus exposure and HLA in healthy donors. PCR involved 60 Vbeta and 13 Jbeta primers. Sequenced by immunoSEQ multiplex PCR; TCRdb stores in-frame clones only, minus some. The clone table shows approximately 110,000 clones, with the ten largest holding over 0.8%. The sample consisted of PBMCs. The receptors stem from a man aged 18-30 years in good health and CMV-seronegative.

The chain couples TRBV11-2 to TRBJ1-6; D gene unclear. The CDR3 covers 16 residues. Germline CDR1 SGHAT, CDR2 FQNNGV. Trimming pared 1 base from V and 9 bases from J, leaving 16 bases between. The CDR3 nucleotides are TGTGCCAGCAGCTTAGCTCCAGGCGGGTCTGCTTCACCCCTCCACTTT. It translates to CASSLAPGGSASPLHF. Full variable domain (rest looked up from reference TRBV11-2 and TRBJ1-6): EAGVAQSPRYKIIEKRQSVAFWCNPISGHATLYWYQQILGQGPKLLIQFQNNGVVDDSQLPKDRFSAERLKGVDSTLKIQPAKLEDSAVYLCASSLAPGGSASPLHFGNGTRLTVT.

The genes are TRBV9 and TRBJ1-6; no reliable D call. Germline V gene lookup returns CDR1 SGDLS and CDR2 YYNGEE. Trimming stripped 4 bases from V and 7 bases from J, with 15 bases between. CDR3 length: 15 residues. DNA for the CDR3: TGTGCCAGCAGCCCGGGAGGAGCTCTGAATTCACCCCTCCACTTT. Its protein product is CASSPGGALNSPLHF.

V gene TRBV6-4 combines with J gene TRBJ2-5, with 9 positions matching TRBD2. This CDR3 contains 14 residues. From germline, CDR1 is MRHNA and CDR2 SNTAGT. Trimming cost V 6 bases and J 7 bases; bases outside gene matches: 9. The CDR3 bases are TGTGCCAGCAGGCCAGCGGGGGGCAAGGGGACCCAGTACTTC. It codes for CASRPAGGKGTQYF.

J is TRBJ1-2 and V is TRBV5-6; TRBD1 agrees at 8 bases. The germline CDR1 and CDR2 sequences are SGHDT and YYEEEE. This CDR3 region has 13 residues. The V gene end was trimmed by 4 bases and the J gene end by 4 bases; junction bases not matched to a gene: 3. The CDR3 nucleotides read TGTGCCAGCAGCCGGACAGGGATCTATGGCTACACCTTC. This sequence encodes CASSRTGIYGYTF.

The chain links TRBV6-5 to TRBJ1-2; no clear D gene. Between the trimmed V and J ends, which lost 0 bases and 0 bases, there was a span of 5 bases. Germline V gives CDR1 MNHEY, CDR2 SVGAGI. CDR3 length: 14 residues. Here the CDR3 reads CASSYSTANYGYTF. In DNA form, the CDR3 reads TGTGCCAGCAGTTACTCTACAGCTAACTATGGCTACACCTTC.

With regard to this clone: Mismatch with germline at one junction end may stem from a read error. The DNA for the CDR3 is TGTGCCGGCTCACCACCAAAGACTTTTGAGCAGTACTTC. Protein product: CAGSPPKTFEQYF. This sequence joins TRBV18 and TRBJ2-7; no reliable D call. Per germline, CDR1 KGHSH and CDR2 LQKENI. The CDR3 totals 13 residues.

The CDR3 protein is CASSWRQERTGELFF. CDR3 DNA: TGCGCCAGCAGCTGGAGACAGGAAAGGACCGGGGAGCTGTTTTTT. This chain links TRBV5-1 with TRBJ2-2; D may be TRBD1 (6 bases). V was shortened by 3 bases and J by 5 bases, with 14 bases between the two germline ends. This CDR3 has 15 amino acids. The V gene's germline CDR1 is SGHRS and CDR2 YFSETQ.

The chain has TRBV12-5 and TRBJ1-1; unclear D gene. V lost 4 bases, J lost 1 base, and 7 bases lay in between. This CDR3 region has 13 residues. The V gene's germline CDR1 is LGHNT and CDR2 FRNRAP. This CDR3 reads CASGYRQNTEAFF. The CDR3 DNA sequence: TGTGCTAGTGGTTACCGACAGAACACTGAAGCTTTCTTT.

V is TRBV5-1 and J is TRBJ1-5, with unresolved D. CDR1 and CDR2 from the germline V gene are SGHRS and YFSETQ. The germline V and J ends were trimmed by 0 bases and 5 bases, with 6 bases remaining between them. This CDR3 has 13 amino acids. The CDR3 sequence is CASSLGPDQPQHF. Here the CDR3 DNA reads TGCGCCAGCAGCTTGGGCCCAGATCAGCCCCAGCATTTT.

This sequence joins TRBV29-1 and TRBJ2-3; 12 nucleotides align to TRBD1. The length of the CDR3 is 14 residues. Germline lookup yields CDR1 SQVTM and CDR2 ANQGSEA. V lost 7 bases and J lost 6; bases outside the gene matches: 8. In nucleotides, the CDR3 is TGCAGCGCTACCCGGGACAGGGGGCTTGATACGCAGTATTTT. This translates into CSATRDRGLDTQYF.

The chain combines TRBV15 with TRBJ1-1; D is unresolved. From germline, CDR1 is LNHNV and CDR2 YYDKDF (reference sequence). The CDR3 is 11 residues long. The germline V and J ends were trimmed by 1 base and 7 bases, with 4 bases remaining between them. CDR3 amino acids: CATSRAREAFF. The CDR3 DNA sequence: TGTGCCACCAGCAGAGCGCGTGAAGCTTTCTTT.

This chain joins TRBV6-1 and TRBJ2-6, with 10 nucleotides matching TRBD1. The V segment lost 4 bases and the J segment 0 bases; nucleotides outside the gene matches: 0. Germline CDR1 is MNHNS and CDR2 is SASEGT. The CDR3 totals 16 residues. CDR3 protein: CASSGTGGSGANVLTF. The CDR3 bases are TGTGCCAGCAGTGGGACAGGGGGCTCTGGGGCCAACGTCCTGACTTTC.

V gene TRBV5-4 combines with J gene TRBJ2-3, with 7 bases lining up with TRBD2. With 1 base clipped from V and 6 bases from J, the junction kept 8 bases outside the gene matches. Germline lookup yields CDR1 SGHNT and CDR2 YYREEE (reference sequence). The CDR3 sequence is 15 residues long. The CDR3 sequence: CASSLIGGGPDTQYF. The CDR3 DNA sequence: TGTGCCAGCAGCTTGATTGGGGGAGGGCCGGATACGCAGTATTTT.

The chain joins TRBV27 to TRBJ2-7; D not resolved. There are 14 residues in the CDR3. V dropped 4 bases and J dropped 0 bases, with 10 bases sitting between them. The germline gives CDR1 MNHEY, CDR2 SMNVEV (reference sequence). CDR3 in DNA: TGTGCCAGCAGTTCGTCACTGAGCTCCTACGAGCAGTACTTC. Translation: CASSSSLSSYEQYF.

On this clone itself: One end of the junction is discordant with germline, which a read error may explain. The chain is built from TRBV27 and TRBJ1-1; a weak D match, TRBD1 (6 bases). The CDR3 spans 13 residues. Germline CDR1 and CDR2: MNHEY and SMNVEV (reference sequence). The CDR3 DNA is TGTGCCAGCAGCAAAAGGGGGAAGACTGCAGCTTTCTTT. Amino acid sequence: CASSKRGKTAAFF.

The gene calls are TRBV27 and TRBJ1-5, with TRBD1 matching 7 bases. CDR3 length: 13 amino acids. Germline loops: CDR1 MNHEY, CDR2 SMNVEV (reference sequence). Trimming at V came to 5 bases and at J to 6 bases, leaving 4 bases not matched to a gene. The CDR3 sequence: CASSIRGPQPQHF. The CDR3 nucleotides are TGTGCCAGCAGTATTAGGGGGCCTCAGCCCCAGCATTTT.

In DNA form, the CDR3 reads TGTGCCAGCAGTTTAGTACAGCACGACTATGGCTACACCTTC. Its translation is CASSLVQHDYGYTF. The chain recombines TRBV28 with TRBJ1-2; D is unclear. Trimming took 2 bases from V and 3 from J, leaving 10 bases between them. This CDR3 comprises 14 residues. CDR1 is MDHEN and CDR2 is SYDVKM in the germline V gene.

The chain employs TRBV19 and TRBJ2-1; D is unclear. The CDR3 is 11 residues long. From germline, CDR1 is LNHDA and CDR2 SQIVND (reference sequence). For the CDR3, the DNA is TGTGCGATTGGCTTTGGTTATGAGCAGTTCTTC. Protein sequence: CAIGFGYEQFF.

Points on this clone: Other DNA sequences in this sample translate to the same CDR3. The chain carries TRBV29-1 and TRBJ1-1; D ambiguous. There are 15 residues in the CDR3. Germline CDR1 is SQVTM and CDR2 is ANQGSEA. V lost 6 bases, J lost 0 bases, and 17 bases lay in between. CDR3 in amino acids: CSVAPGWAMNTEAFF. CDR3 DNA sequence: TGCAGCGTCGCCCCAGGATGGGCAATGAACACTGAAGCTTTCTTT.

The rearrangement joins TRBV25-1 to TRBJ1-5; D may be TRBD1 (6 bases). V lost 6 bases and J lost 4, with 7 bases in between. CDR3 length: 12 amino acids. Per the germline V gene, CDR1 is MGHDK and CDR2 is SYGVNS. CDR3 loop: CASRQGNQPQHF. The CDR3 nucleotides are TGTGCCAGCAGACAGGGTAATCAGCCCCAGCATTTT.

The chain carries TRBV2 and TRBJ2-5; maybe TRBD1 (6 bases). This CDR3 region has 15 residues. The ends were cut back, 9 bases at V and 2 bases at J, with 19 bases in the middle. Germline lookup yields CDR1 SNHLY and CDR2 FYNNEI. DNA for the CDR3: TGTGCCAGAAACCCCAGGACAGCTCCTCAAGAGACCCAGTACTTC. Amino acids: CARNPRTAPQETQYF.

This sequence joins TRBV27 and TRBJ2-5; 13 nucleotides agree with TRBD2. CDR3 length: 15 amino acids. The germline V gene encodes CDR1 MNHEY and CDR2 SMNVEV (reference sequence). V trimming: 2 bases; J trimming: 5 bases; junction bases outside the gene matches: 2. CDR3: CASSLTSGRVETQYF. CDR3 bases: TGTGCCAGCAGTTTAACTAGCGGGAGGGTGGAGACCCAGTACTTC.

The rearrangement joins TRBV18 to TRBJ1-3; D call uncertain. The germline V gene has CDR1 KGHSH and CDR2 LQKENI. The CDR3 runs to 16 residues. The V end lost 3 bases, the J end lost 2 bases, and 14 bases lay between the germline ends. The CDR3 DNA reads TGTGCCAGCTCACCTAAGAGGGATTGGACTGGAAACACCATATATTTT. Its protein is CASSPKRDWTGNTIYF. Filled out from reference TRBV18 and TRBJ1-3, the complete variable domain reads NAGVMQNPRHLVRRRGQEARLRCSPMKGHSHVYWYRQLPEEGLKFMVYLQKENIIDESGMPKERFSAEFPKEGPSILRIQQVVRGDSAAYFCASSPKRDWTGNTIYFGEGSWLTVV.

The rearrangement joins TRBV2 to TRBJ2-1; no reliable D call. Trimming left V 3 bases short and J 8 bases short, with 14 bases between. Germline V gives CDR1 SNHLY, CDR2 FYNNEI. CDR3 size: 14 residues. CDR3 DNA sequence: TGTGCCAGCAGTGATCGGATGGGTACAGATGAGCAGTTCTTC. Protein sequence: CASSDRMGTDEQFF.

This chain connects TRBV10-1 to TRBJ2-4; 7 bases agree with TRBD2. J gave up 9 bases and V 6 bases, and 8 bases lay outside the gene matches. This CDR3 is 13 amino acids long. The germline V gene encodes CDR1 WNHNN and CDR2 SYGVQD (reference sequence). CDR3 loop: CASSQPGGSIQYF. The CDR3 DNA reads TGCGCCAGCAGCCAACCCGGCGGGAGCATTCAGTACTTC.

On this clone: This CDR3 is also generated by other DNA sequences in the sample. The rearrangement links TRBV5-1 to TRBJ2-3; D is ambiguous. Deletions cut 3 bases from V and 4 bases from J, with 3 bases between. The V gene's germline CDR1 is SGHRS and CDR2 YFSETQ. The CDR3 spans 11 residues. The CDR3 DNA is TGCGCCAGCAGCTCAGCAGATACGCAGTATTTT. This encodes CASSSADTQYF.

V is TRBV2 and J is TRBJ2-1, with unresolved D. Per germline, CDR1 SNHLY and CDR2 FYNNEI. V was trimmed by 8 bases and J by 3 bases, leaving 17 bases between them. CDR3 size: 15 residues. CDR3 in DNA: TGTGCCAGCCGCCCCCAACAGCAGGTCTACAATGAGCAGTTCTTC. Translation: CASRPQQQVYNEQFF. Using reference TRBV2 and TRBJ2-1 for the parts outside the CDR3, the full variable domain is EPEVTQTPSHQVTQMGQEVILRCVPISNHLYFYWYRQILGQKVEFLVSFYNNEISEKSEIFDDQFSVERPDGSNFTLKIRSTKLEDSAMYFCASRPQQQVYNEQFFGPGTRLTVL.

The CDR3 loop is CASSSLVRGGPEAFF. The CDR3 nucleotides read TGTGCCAGCAGCTCCCTGGTACGAGGGGGCCCTGAAGCTTTCTTT. V is TRBV7-9 and J is TRBJ1-1, with 7 bases matching TRBD1. This CDR3 spans 15 amino acids. Germline loops: CDR1 SEHNR, CDR2 FQNEAQ (reference sequence). With V trimmed by 4 bases and J by 6 bases, 11 bases remained unmatched.